This T cell receptor beta chain was sequenced for a study of T cell responses to AZD1222 COVID-19 vaccine. Method: immunoSEQ multiplex PCR; TCRdb's copy keeps in-frame clones and lacks some. The sample shows 95,000 to 150,000 clones, around 89% of them seen only once. Germline V gives CDR1 MNHNY, CDR2 SVGAGI (reference sequence). V was shortened by 2 bases and J by 4 bases, with 16 bases between the two germline ends. The CDR3 extends over 16 amino acids. This chain links TRBV6-6 with TRBJ2-3; the D is unclear. This clonotype was sampled from an adult in good health. The material was peripheral blood, obtained on day 0 of MenACWY control vaccination. The chain's CDR3 is CASSYPHVTAADTQYF. For the CDR3, the DNA is TGTGCCAGCAGTTACCCACATGTGACTGCGGCAGATACGCAGTATTTT.